Listed below are T cell receptor beta chains from one sample, sequenced in a study of T cells in Graves' hyperthyroidism and ophthalmopathy. Each CDR3 protein is one row after TCRdb ran MiXCR on the multiplex PCR reads. The sample lists some 550,000 distinct CDR3 sequences; 20% to 25% were seen once. The specimen sequenced was blood. These receptors were collected from a man between 18 and 29 years old with Graves' hyperthyroidism. Each CDR3 is given with its conserved first and last residue. A D gene is named only where the DNA matches it firmly. The size field is filled for only some rows; it gives once, few, many or a size class.

clone size: many
D gene: -
J gene: TRBJ2-7
V gene: TRBV30
CDR3 DNA: TGTGCCTGGAGCCCCCGGGGTCTCCCCTACGAGCAGTACTTC
CDR3 protein: CAWSPRGLPYEQYF

clone size: -
D gene: -
J gene: TRBJ1-1
V gene: TRBV12-3/TRBV12-4
CDR3 DNA: TGTGCCAGCAGTGAAAGGCCTTCGGGGAACGCTGAAGCTTTCTTT
CDR3 protein: CASSERPSGNAEAFF

clone size: many
D gene: -
J gene: TRBJ2-7
V gene: TRBV25-1
CDR3 DNA: TGTGCCAGCAGTGGGGTCGGGGTGAACGAGCAGTACTTC
CDR3 protein: CASSGVGVNEQYF

clone size: -
D gene: -
J gene: TRBJ2-7
V gene: TRBV10-3
CDR3 DNA: TGTGCCATCAGCCCGGGGTTATCCACCTACGAGCAGTACTTC
CDR3 protein: CAISPGLSTYEQYF

clone size: -
D gene: -
J gene: TRBJ1-1
V gene: TRBV7-9
CDR3 DNA: TGTGCCAGCAGCTTCGGCTCACGGATCCCTGAAGCTTTCTTT
CDR3 protein: CASSFGSRIPEAFF

clone size: few
D gene: -
J gene: TRBJ1-1
V gene: TRBV28
CDR3 DNA: TGTGCCAGCACCGAACAGCCCGTCAACACTGAAGCTTTCTTT
CDR3 protein: CASTEQPVNTEAFF

clone size: many
D gene: -
J gene: TRBJ2-7
V gene: TRBV12-3/TRBV12-4
CDR3 DNA: TGTGCCAGCAGTAGGGATACCGCTTACGAGCAGTACTTC
CDR3 protein: CASSRDTAYEQYF

clone size: -
D gene: TRBD1
J gene: TRBJ2-7
V gene: TRBV6-1
CDR3 DNA: TGTGCCAGCAGTACAGGGGACAGTCTGTATAACGAGCAGTACTTC
CDR3 protein: CASSTGDSLYNEQYF

clone size: -
D gene: -
J gene: TRBJ2-7
V gene: TRBV27
CDR3 DNA: TGTGCCAGCAGTCCCTCCTGGCGGGACGGCTACGAGCAGTACTTC
CDR3 protein: CASSPSWRDGYEQYF

clone size: many
D gene: -
J gene: TRBJ2-7
V gene: TRBV20-1
CDR3 DNA: TGCAGTGCTAGAGATTTGGCCAGCCCCTACGAGCAGTACTTC
CDR3 protein: CSARDLASPYEQYF

clone size: many
D gene: -
J gene: TRBJ1-1
V gene: TRBV28
CDR3 DNA: TGTGCCAGCACTGGTTGGGGTGAAGCTTTCTTT
CDR3 protein: CASTGWGEAFF

clone size: many
D gene: TRBD1
J gene: TRBJ1-5
V gene: TRBV6-4
CDR3 DNA: TGTGCCAGCAGTGACTCGTTCCCCGACAGGGAGGCCCAGCCCCAGCATTTT
CDR3 protein: CASSDSFPDREAQPQHF

clone size: many
D gene: TRBD1
J gene: TRBJ1-2
V gene: TRBV12-3/TRBV12-4
CDR3 DNA: TGTGCCAGCAGTACGACAGGGGTGGGTGGCTACACCTTC
CDR3 protein: CASSTTGVGGYTF

clone size: many
D gene: -
J gene: TRBJ2-5
V gene: TRBV7-2
CDR3 DNA: TGTGCCAGCAGGTACAGGGCCCAAGAGACCCAGTACTTC
CDR3 protein: CASRYRAQETQYF

clone size: few
D gene: -
J gene: TRBJ2-7
V gene: TRBV30
CDR3 DNA: TGTGCCTGGAGCGGGGGACAGCTTAGCTCCTACGAGCAGTACTTC
CDR3 protein: CAWSGGQLSSYEQYF

clone size: many
D gene: -
J gene: TRBJ1-2
V gene: TRBV19
CDR3 DNA: TGTGCCAGTAGGTTTGGAGGGGCGGATGGCTACACCTTC
CDR3 protein: CASRFGGADGYTF

clone size: many
D gene: -
J gene: TRBJ2-5
V gene: TRBV7-9
CDR3 DNA: TGTGCCAGCAGCTTAGCGGAAGCGGAGACCCAGTACTTC
CDR3 protein: CASSLAEAETQYF

clone size: many
D gene: TRBD1
J gene: TRBJ1-5
V gene: TRBV30
CDR3 DNA: TGTGCCTTGGGACAGGAGCATCAGCCCCAGCATTTT
CDR3 protein: CALGQEHQPQHF

clone size: many
D gene: -
J gene: TRBJ1-4
V gene: TRBV30
CDR3 DNA: TGTGCCTGGAGCGCGGGAGGTCGGCTGGGTAAACTGTTTTTT
CDR3 protein: CAWSAGGRLGKLFF

clone size: many
D gene: TRBD1
J gene: TRBJ1-2
V gene: TRBV6-4
CDR3 DNA: TGTGCCAGCACCCAGGGTGAAGCTGACAGGGGAGGAGGTCGTGACTATGGCTACACCTTC
CDR3 protein: CASTQGEADRGGGRDYGYTF

clone size: many
D gene: -
J gene: TRBJ2-2
V gene: TRBV9
CDR3 DNA: TGTGCCAGCAGCGTAGTAGACGGAGCACCTACCGGGGAGCTGTTTTTT
CDR3 protein: CASSVVDGAPTGELFF

clone size: -
D gene: -
J gene: TRBJ1-2
V gene: TRBV7-9
CDR3 DNA: TGTGCCAGCAGCCAAGGAGGTTTTTACACCTTC
CDR3 protein: CASSQGGFYTF

clone size: many
D gene: -
J gene: TRBJ1-3
V gene: TRBV28
CDR3 DNA: TGTGCCAGCACCCTAGGCGACACCATATATTTT
CDR3 protein: CASTLGDTIYF

clone size: -
D gene: -
J gene: TRBJ2-7
V gene: TRBV4-1
CDR3 DNA: TGCGCCAGCAGCCAGACGGACTTTACCTCCTACGAGCAGTACTTC
CDR3 protein: CASSQTDFTSYEQYF

clone size: -
D gene: TRBD1
J gene: TRBJ1-1
V gene: TRBV2
CDR3 DNA: TGTGCCAGCAGGGGACAGGGGTCAACTGAAGCTTTCTTT
CDR3 protein: CASRGQGSTEAFF

clone size: many
D gene: -
J gene: TRBJ2-7
V gene: TRBV5-1
CDR3 DNA: TGCGCCAGCACCCCCGCCCAGGACGTTCCCTACGAGCAGTACTTC
CDR3 protein: CASTPAQDVPYEQYF

clone size: many
D gene: -
J gene: TRBJ1-1
V gene: TRBV12-3/TRBV12-4
CDR3 DNA: TGTGCCAGCAGTCCGGGACCTGAAGCTTTCTTT
CDR3 protein: CASSPGPEAFF

clone size: many
D gene: -
J gene: TRBJ2-5
V gene: TRBV9
CDR3 DNA: TGTGCCAGCAGCCAGGGGAGCGCGGAGACCCAGTACTTC
CDR3 protein: CASSQGSAETQYF

clone size: once
D gene: TRBD2
J gene: TRBJ2-5
V gene: TRBV6-1
CDR3 DNA: TGTGCCAGCAGTCGACGGACTAGCGGACATCAAGAGACCCAGTACTTC
CDR3 protein: CASSRRTSGHQETQYF

clone size: many
D gene: -
J gene: TRBJ2-2
V gene: TRBV2
CDR3 DNA: TGTGCCAGCACCGGATTGGGGGGCACCGGGGAGCTGTTTTTT
CDR3 protein: CASTGLGGTGELFF

clone size: many
D gene: TRBD2
J gene: TRBJ2-2
V gene: TRBV6-5
CDR3 DNA: TGTGCCAGCAGTACTATAGCGGGGGGTGGCGGGGAGCTGTTTTTT
CDR3 protein: CASSTIAGGGGELFF

clone size: many
D gene: -
J gene: TRBJ1-5
V gene: TRBV28
CDR3 DNA: TGTGCCAGCAGTCCAACCAGTAGCAATCAGCCCCAGCATTTT
CDR3 protein: CASSPTSSNQPQHF

clone size: -
D gene: TRBD2
J gene: TRBJ2-2
V gene: TRBV19
CDR3 DNA: TGTGCCAGTAGTATAGGCGGGGGGCCTCGCACCGGGGAGCTGTTTTTT
CDR3 protein: CASSIGGGPRTGELFF

clone size: many
D gene: -
J gene: TRBJ1-1
V gene: TRBV12-3/TRBV12-4
CDR3 DNA: TGTGCCAGCACCGAACACACGAACACTGAAGCTTTCTTT
CDR3 protein: CASTEHTNTEAFF

clone size: -
D gene: TRBD1
J gene: TRBJ1-2
V gene: TRBV27
CDR3 DNA: TGTGCCAGCAGTCCGGAGGACAGGGGAGGTGGCTACACCTTC
CDR3 protein: CASSPEDRGGGYTF

clone size: few
D gene: -
J gene: TRBJ1-2
V gene: TRBV3-1
CDR3 DNA: TGTGCCAGCAGACCCCCGGGGAACTATGGCTACACCTTC
CDR3 protein: CASRPPGNYGYTF

clone size: many
D gene: -
J gene: TRBJ1-5
V gene: TRBV28
CDR3 DNA: TGTGCCACCCGGACAGCTAATCAGCCCCAGCATTTT
CDR3 protein: CATRTANQPQHF